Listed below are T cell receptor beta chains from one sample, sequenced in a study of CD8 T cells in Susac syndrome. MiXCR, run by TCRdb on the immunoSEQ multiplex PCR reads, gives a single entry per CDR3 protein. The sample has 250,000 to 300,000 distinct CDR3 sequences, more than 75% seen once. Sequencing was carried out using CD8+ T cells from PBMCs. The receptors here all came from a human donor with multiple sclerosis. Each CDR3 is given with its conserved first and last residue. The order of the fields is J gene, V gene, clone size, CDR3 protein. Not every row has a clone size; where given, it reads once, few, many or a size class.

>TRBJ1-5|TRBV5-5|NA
CASSLLGGSNQPQHF
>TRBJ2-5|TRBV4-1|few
CASSQDLYGEETQYF
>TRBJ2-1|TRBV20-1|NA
CSASSSGRVYNEQFF
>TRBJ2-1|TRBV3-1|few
CASSRKGATLMNNEQFF
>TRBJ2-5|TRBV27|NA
CASSFGRQETQYF
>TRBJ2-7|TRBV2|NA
CATSSGRSSSSYEQYF
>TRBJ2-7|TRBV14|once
CASSKSGAYTSYEQYF
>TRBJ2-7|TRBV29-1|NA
CSVEVRGREQYF
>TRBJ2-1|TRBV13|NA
CASSFTSGRADEQFF
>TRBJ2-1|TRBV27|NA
CASSLVGQGRNEQFF